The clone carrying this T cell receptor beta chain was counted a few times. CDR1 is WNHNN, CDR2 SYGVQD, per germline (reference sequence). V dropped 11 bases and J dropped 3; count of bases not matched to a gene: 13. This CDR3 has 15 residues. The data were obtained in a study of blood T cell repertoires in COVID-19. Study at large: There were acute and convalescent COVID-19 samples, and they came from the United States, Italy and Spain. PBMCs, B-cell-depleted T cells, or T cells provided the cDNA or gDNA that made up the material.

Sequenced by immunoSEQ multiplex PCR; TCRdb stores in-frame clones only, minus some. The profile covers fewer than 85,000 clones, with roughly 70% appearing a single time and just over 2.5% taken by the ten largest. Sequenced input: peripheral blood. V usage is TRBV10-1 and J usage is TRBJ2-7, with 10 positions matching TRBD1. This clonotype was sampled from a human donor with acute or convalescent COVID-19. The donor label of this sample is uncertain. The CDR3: CAARDRGDTLYEQYF. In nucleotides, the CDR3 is TGCGCCGCCCGGGACAGGGGTGACACCCTCTACGAGCAGTACTTC.